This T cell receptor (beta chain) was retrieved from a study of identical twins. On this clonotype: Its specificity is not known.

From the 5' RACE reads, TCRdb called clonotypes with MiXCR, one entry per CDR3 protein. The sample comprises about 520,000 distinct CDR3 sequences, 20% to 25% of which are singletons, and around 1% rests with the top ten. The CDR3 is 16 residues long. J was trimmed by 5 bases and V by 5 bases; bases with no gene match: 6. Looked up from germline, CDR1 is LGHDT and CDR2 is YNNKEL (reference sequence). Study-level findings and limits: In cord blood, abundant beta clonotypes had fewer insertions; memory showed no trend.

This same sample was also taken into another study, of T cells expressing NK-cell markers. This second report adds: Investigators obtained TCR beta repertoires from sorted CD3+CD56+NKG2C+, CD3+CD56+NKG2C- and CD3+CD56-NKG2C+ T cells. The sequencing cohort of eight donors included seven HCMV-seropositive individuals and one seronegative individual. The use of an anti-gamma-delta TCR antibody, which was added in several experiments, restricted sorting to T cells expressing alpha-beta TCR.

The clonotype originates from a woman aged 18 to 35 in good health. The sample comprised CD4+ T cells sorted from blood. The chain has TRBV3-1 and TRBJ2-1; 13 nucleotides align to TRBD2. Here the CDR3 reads CASSTPGTSGDNEQFF. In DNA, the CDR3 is TGTGCCAGCAGCACCCCCGGGACTAGCGGGGACAATGAGCAGTTCTTC.